The sequence of this T cell receptor beta chain was determined in a study of blood T cell repertoires in COVID-19. Across the study: COVID-19 samples, acute and convalescent, were from the United States, Italy and Spain. Nucleic acid was either cDNA or gDNA, and it came from T cells, B-cell-depleted T cells, or PBMCs.

Authors' processing steps: The assay estimated nucleated cells by amplifying reference gene primers. Some clones are missing from TCRdb's copy, which holds only in-frame ones; the method was immunoSEQ multiplex PCR. The V and J calls and clone size are taken from that table; D and trimming were inferred from the DNA. The sample gives some 330,000 clones, roughly nine tenths of which show up once; approximately 1.8% is in the top ten. Followed longitudinally, the Seattle patients had been enrolled during active infection. This clone was counted once. This CDR3 has 17 amino acids. Germline CDR1 is LGHDT and CDR2 is YNNKEL (reference sequence). The V segment lost 4 bases and the J segment 2 bases; nucleotides outside the gene matches: 9.

This receptor was obtained from a woman in her 30s with COVID-19, enrolled during active disease. The gene calls are TRBV3-1 (or the pseudogene TRBV3-2) and TRBJ1-3, with 9 bases that match TRBD1. Material for sequencing was peripheral blood. CDR3 DNA: TGTGCCAGCAGCCCAGAAGTGAGACAGGGGGCTGGAAACACCATATATTTT. Translation gives CASSPEVRQGAGNTIYF.